This entry concerns a single T cell receptor (beta chain). With 60 Vbeta and 13 Jbeta primers, the PCR was carried out. Libraries were prepared by immunoSEQ multiplex PCR; TCRdb keeps only in-frame clonotypes and omits some of them. The data show about 140,000 clones, with 79% seen just once and more than 0.95% held by the top ten. This sample is part of a study of cytomegalovirus exposure and HLA in healthy donors. The CDR3 runs 13 residues. Trimming stripped 4 bases from V and 0 bases from J, with 6 bases between. CDR1 is SGHAT and CDR2 is FQNNGV in the germline V gene. This sequence was found in a young man in good health and CMV-seronegative. The sequenced sample was PBMCs. The V call is TRBV11-2, the J call TRBJ1-1; D is uncertain. The CDR3 nucleotides are TGTGCCAGCAGCTCCGGGATGAACACTGAAGCTTTCTTT. Translated: CASSSGMNTEAFF.